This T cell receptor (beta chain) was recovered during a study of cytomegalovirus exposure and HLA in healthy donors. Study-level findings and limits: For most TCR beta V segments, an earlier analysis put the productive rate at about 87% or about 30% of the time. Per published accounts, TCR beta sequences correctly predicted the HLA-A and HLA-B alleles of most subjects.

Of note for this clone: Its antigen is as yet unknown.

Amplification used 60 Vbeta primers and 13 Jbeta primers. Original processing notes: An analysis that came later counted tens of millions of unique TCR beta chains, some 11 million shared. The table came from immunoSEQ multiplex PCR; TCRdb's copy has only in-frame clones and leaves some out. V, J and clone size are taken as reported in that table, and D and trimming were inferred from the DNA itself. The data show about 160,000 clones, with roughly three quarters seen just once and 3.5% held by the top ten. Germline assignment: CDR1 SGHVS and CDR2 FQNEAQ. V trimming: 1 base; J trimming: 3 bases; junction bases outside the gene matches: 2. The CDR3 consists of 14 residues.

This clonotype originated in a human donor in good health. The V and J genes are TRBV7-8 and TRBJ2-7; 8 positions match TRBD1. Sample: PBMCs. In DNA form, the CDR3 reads TGTGCCAGCAGCTTAGGCGACAGGGGCTACGAGCAGTACTTC. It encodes CASSLGDRGYEQYF.